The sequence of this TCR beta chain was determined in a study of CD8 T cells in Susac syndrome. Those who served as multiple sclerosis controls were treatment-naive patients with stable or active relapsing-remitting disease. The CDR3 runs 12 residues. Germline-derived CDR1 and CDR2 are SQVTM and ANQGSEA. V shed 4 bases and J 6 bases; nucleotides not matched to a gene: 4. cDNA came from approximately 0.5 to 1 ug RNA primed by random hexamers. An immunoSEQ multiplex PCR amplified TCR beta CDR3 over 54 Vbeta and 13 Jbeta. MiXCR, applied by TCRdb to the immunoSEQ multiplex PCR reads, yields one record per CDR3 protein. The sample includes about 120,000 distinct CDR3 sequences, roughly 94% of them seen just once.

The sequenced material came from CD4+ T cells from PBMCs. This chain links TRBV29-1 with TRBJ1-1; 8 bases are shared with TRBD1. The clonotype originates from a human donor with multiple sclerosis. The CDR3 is CSVARGRAEAFF. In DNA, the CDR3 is TGCAGCGTTGCCAGGGGGCGCGCTGAAGCTTTCTTT.